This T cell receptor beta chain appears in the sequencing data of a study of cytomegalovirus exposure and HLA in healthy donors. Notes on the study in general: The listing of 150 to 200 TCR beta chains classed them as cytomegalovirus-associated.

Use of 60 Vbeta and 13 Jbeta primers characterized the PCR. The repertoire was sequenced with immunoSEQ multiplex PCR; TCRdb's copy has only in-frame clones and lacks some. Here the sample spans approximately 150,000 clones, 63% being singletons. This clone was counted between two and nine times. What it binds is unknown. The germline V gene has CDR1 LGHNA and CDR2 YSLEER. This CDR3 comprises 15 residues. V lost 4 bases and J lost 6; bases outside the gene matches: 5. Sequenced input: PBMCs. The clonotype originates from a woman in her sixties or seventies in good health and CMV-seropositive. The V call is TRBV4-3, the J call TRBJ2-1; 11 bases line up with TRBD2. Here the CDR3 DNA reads TGCGCCAGCAGCCCGGGACTAGCGGAGGGCAATGAGCAGTTCTTC. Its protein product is CASSPGLAEGNEQFF.